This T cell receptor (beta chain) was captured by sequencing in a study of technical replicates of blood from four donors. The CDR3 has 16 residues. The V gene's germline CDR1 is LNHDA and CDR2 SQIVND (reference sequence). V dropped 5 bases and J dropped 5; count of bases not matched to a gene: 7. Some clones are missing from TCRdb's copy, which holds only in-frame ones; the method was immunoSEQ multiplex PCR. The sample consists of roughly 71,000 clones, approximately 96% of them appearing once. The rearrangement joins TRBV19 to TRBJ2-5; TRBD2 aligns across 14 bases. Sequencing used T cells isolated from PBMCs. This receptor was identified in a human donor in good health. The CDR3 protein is CASSEGLAGGGETQYF. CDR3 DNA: TGTGCCAGTAGTGAAGGACTAGCGGGAGGCGGTGAGACCCAGTACTTC.